Below are 3 T cell receptor beta chains sequenced from a single sample in a study of blood T cell repertoires in COVID-19. Libraries were prepared by immunoSEQ multiplex PCR; TCRdb keeps only in-frame clonotypes and omits some of them. The sample carries 150,000 to 200,000 clones, approximately 79% recorded once. The source material was peripheral blood. These receptors originate from a woman of 80 years or more with acute or convalescent COVID-19.

The chain has TRBV28 and TRBJ2-7; TRBD2 is a possible D gene (5 bases). The CDR3 extends over 14 amino acids. The V gene lost 7 bases and the J gene lost 2 bases, with 15 bases spanning the gap. Germline V gene lookup returns CDR1 MDHEN and CDR2 SYDVKM. In nucleotides, the CDR3 is TGTGCCAGCAAAAAAGGGAGTTTAGCCTACGAGCAGTACTTC. Encoded protein: CASKKGSLAYEQYF. Supplemented by reference TRBV28 and TRBJ2-7, the full variable domain reads DVKVTQSSRYLVKRTGEKVFLECVQDMDHENMFWYRQDPGLGLRLIYFSYDVKMKEKGDIPEGYSVSREKKERFSLILESASTNQTSMYLCASKKGSLAYEQYFGPGTRLTVT.

V usage is TRBV7-9 and J usage is TRBJ1-4; no clear D. Germline CDR1 is SEHNR and CDR2 is FQNEAQ (reference sequence). V dropped 5 bases and J dropped 14 bases, with 24 bases sitting between them. The CDR3 spans 15 residues. CDR3 in amino acids: CASSHRERVRETLFF. In DNA form, the CDR3 reads TGTGCCAGCAGCCACCGGGAAAGGGTGCGTGAAACTCTGTTTTTT.

The chain couples TRBV5-4 to TRBJ2-2; D might be TRBD1 (5 bases). The germline V gene has CDR1 SGHNT and CDR2 YYREEE (reference sequence). Trimming pared 4 bases from V and 4 bases from J, leaving 20 bases between. The length of the CDR3 is 17 residues. Here the CDR3 DNA reads TGTGCCAGCAGCCAGCTCCTCTCGACAGAACCCACCGGGGAGCTGTTTTTT. Protein: CASSQLLSTEPTGELFF.